Reported below is one T cell receptor (beta chain). Naive CD8 populations comprised CD45RO-negative cells positively selected for CCR7, excluding terminally differentiated effector memory CD45RA+ cells. This record comes from a study of shared clonotypes between healthy human individuals. The CDR3 is 17 amino acids. With 1 base clipped from V and 0 bases from J, the junction kept 6 bases outside the gene matches. The germline V gene encodes CDR1 SGHTA and CDR2 FQGNSA. Clones were sequenced by immunoSEQ multiplex PCR, and TCRdb holds only the in-frame ones, with some missing. The sample carries fewer than 1 million clones, approximately 96% recorded once.

Sequenced sample: naive CD8+ T cells sorted from blood. This sequence originates from a man aged 25 to 40 in good health. The chain is built from TRBV7-2 and TRBJ2-1; 7 bases are a match to TRBD2. CDR3 amino acids: CASSLVGGGSSYNEQFF. The CDR3 DNA is TGTGCCAGCAGCTTAGTGGGTGGCGGGAGCTCCTACAATGAGCAGTTCTTC.